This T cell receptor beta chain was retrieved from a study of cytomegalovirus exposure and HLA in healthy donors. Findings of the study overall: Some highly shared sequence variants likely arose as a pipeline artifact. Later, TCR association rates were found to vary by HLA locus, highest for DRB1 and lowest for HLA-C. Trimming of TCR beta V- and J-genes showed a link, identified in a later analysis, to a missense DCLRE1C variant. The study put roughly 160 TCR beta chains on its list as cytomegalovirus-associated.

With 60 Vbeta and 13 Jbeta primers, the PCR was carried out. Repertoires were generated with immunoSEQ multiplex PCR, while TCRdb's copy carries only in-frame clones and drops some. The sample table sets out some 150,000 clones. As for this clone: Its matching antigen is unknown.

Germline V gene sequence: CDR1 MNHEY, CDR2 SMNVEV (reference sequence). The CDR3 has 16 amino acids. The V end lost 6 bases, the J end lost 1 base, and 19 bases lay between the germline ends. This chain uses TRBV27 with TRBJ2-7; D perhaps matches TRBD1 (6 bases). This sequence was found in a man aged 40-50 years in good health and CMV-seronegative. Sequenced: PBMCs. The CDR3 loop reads CASSLGVQGGSYEQYF. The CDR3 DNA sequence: TGTGCCAGCAGCCTAGGCGTACAGGGTGGGTCCTACGAGCAGTACTTC.